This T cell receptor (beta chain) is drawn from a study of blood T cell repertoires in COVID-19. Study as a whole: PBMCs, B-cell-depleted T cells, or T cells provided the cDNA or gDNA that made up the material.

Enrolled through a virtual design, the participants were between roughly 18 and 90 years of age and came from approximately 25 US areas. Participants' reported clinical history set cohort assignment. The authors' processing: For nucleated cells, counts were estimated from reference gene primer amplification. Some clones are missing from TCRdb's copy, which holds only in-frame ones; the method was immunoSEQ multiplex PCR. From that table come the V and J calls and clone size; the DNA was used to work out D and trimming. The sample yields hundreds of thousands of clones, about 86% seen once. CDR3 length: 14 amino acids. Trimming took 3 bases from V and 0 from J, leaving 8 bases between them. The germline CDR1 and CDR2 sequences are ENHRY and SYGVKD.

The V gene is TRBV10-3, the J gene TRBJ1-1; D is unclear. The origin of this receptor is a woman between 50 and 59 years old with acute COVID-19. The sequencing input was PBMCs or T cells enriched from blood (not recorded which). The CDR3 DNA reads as TGTGCCATCAGTGAAAACAGATTGAACACTGAAGCTTTCTTT. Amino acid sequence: CAISENRLNTEAFF.